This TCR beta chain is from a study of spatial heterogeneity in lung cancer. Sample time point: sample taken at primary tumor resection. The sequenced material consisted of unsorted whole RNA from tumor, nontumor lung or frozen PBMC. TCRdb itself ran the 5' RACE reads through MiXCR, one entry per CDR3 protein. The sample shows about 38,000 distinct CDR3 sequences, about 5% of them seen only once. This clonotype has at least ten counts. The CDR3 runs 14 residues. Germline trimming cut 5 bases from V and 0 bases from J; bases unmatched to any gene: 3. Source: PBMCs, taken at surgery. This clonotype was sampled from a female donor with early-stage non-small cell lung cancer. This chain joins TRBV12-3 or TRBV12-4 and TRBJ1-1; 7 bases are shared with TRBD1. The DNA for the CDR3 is TGTGCCAGCAGTCCAGACAGGGTGAACACTGAAGCTTTCTTT. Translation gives CASSPDRVNTEAFF.